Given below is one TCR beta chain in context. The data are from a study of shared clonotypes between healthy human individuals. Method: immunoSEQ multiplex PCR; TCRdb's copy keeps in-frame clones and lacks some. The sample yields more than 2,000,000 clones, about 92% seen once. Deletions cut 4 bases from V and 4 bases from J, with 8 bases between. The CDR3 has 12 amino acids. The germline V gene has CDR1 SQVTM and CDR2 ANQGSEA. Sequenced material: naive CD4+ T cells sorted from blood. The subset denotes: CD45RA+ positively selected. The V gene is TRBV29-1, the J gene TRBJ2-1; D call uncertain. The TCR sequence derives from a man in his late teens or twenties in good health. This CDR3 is CSVGVLYNEQFF. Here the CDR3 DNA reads TGCAGCGTTGGGGTTCTGTACAATGAGCAGTTCTTC.